The present entry profiles one T cell receptor (beta chain) with its context. What it binds is unknown. This sample stems from a study of cytomegalovirus exposure and HLA in healthy donors. Study conclusions and caveats: In vitro assays verified that a few CMV-associated chains recognized CMV antigens specifically. According to reports, the classifier identified cytomegalovirus status with high specificity and sensitivity.

The V end lost 11 bases, the J end lost 8 bases, and 19 bases lay between the germline ends. The CDR3 is made up of 13 amino acids. The germline gives CDR1 SEHNR, CDR2 FQNEAQ (reference sequence). Some clones are missing from TCRdb's copy, which holds only in-frame ones; the method was immunoSEQ multiplex PCR. The sample holds about 98,000 clones; 87% are singletons and the top ten take roughly 3.7%. The origin of this receptor is a woman aged 30 to 39 in good health and CMV-seronegative. Material for sequencing was PBMCs. The V and J genes are TRBV7-9 and TRBJ2-1, with a tentative D call TRBD1 (6 bases). The CDR3 bases are TGTGCCGGCGCATGGGGGCGCAGGGATGAGCAGTTCTTC. Amino acids: CAGAWGRRDEQFF.